Below, one T cell receptor beta chain is given with its context. Antigen specificity is unknown. Trimming removed 7 bases at V and 5 bases at J, with 6 bases between. Looked up from germline, CDR1 is DFQATT and CDR2 is SNEGSKA (reference sequence). The CDR3 has 10 amino acids. The table came from immunoSEQ multiplex PCR; TCRdb's copy has only in-frame clones and leaves some out. The data show under 150,000 clones, roughly 90% seen once. This record belongs to a study of T cells in localized non-small cell lung cancer. Findings and caveats of the study: Investigators sequenced only a single tumor region, leaving heterogeneity possible.

The receptor comes from a female donor of 60 years or more with stage I lung adenocarcinoma. Sequencing used peripheral blood, obtained before any cancer treatment. V usage is TRBV20-1 and J usage is TRBJ1-5, with no clear D. The CDR3 DNA reads TGCAGTGTTACAGATCAGCCCCAGCATTTT. Translating it yields CSVTDQPQHF.